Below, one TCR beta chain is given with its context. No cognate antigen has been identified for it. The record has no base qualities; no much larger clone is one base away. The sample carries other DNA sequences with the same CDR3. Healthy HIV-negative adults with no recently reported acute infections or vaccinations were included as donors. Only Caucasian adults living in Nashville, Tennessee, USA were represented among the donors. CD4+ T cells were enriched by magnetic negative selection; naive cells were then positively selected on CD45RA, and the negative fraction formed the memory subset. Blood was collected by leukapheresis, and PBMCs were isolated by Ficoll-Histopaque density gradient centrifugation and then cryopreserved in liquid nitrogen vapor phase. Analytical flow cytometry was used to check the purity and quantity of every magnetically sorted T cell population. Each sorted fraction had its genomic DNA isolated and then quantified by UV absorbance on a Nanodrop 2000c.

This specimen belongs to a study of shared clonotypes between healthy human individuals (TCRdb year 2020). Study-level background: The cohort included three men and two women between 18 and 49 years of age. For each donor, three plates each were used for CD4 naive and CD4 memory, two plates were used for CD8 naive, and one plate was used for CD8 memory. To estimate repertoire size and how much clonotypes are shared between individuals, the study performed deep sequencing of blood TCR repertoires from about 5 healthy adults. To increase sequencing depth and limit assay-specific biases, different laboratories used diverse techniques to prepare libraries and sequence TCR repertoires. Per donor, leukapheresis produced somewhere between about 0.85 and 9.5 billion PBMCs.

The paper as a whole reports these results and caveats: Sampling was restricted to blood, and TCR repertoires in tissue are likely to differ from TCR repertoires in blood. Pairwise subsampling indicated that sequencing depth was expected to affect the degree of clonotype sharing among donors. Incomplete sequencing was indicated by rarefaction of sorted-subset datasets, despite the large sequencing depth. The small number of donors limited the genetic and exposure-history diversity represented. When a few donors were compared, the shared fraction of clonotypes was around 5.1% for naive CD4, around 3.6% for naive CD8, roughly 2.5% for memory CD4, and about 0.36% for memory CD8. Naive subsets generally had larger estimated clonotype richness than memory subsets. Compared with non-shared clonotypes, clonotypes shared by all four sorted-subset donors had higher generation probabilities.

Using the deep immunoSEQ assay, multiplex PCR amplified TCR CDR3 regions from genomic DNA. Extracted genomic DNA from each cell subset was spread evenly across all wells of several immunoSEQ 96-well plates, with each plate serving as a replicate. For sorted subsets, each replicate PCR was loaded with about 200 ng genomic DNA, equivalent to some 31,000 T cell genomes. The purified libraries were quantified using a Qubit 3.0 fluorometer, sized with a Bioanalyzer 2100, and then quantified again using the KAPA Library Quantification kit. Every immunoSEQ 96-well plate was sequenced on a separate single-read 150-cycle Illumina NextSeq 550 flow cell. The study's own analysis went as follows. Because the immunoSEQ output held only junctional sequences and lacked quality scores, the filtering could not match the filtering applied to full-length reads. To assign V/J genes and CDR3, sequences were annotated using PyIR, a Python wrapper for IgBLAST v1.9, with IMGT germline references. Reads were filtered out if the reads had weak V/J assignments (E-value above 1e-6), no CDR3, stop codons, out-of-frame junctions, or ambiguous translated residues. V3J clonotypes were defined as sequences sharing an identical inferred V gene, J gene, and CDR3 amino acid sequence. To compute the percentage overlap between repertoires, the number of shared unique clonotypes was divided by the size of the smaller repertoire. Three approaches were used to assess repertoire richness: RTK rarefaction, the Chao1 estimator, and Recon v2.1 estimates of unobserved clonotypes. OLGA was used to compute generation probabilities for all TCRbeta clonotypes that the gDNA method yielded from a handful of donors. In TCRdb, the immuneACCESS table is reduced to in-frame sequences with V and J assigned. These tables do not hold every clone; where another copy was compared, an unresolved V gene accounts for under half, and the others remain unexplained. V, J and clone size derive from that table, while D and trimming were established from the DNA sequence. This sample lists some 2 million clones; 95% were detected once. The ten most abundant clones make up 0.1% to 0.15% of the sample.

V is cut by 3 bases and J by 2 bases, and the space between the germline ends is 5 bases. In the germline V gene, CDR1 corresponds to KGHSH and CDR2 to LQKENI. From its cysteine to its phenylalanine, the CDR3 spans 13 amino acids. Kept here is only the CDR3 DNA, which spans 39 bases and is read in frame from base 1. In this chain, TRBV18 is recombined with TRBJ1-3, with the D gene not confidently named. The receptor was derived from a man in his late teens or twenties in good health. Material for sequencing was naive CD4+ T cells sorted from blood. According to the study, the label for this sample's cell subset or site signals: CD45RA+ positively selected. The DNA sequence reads TGTGCCAGCTCACCTCCCGCTGGAAACACCATATATTTT. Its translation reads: CASSPPAGNTIYF.